This T cell receptor (beta chain) is drawn from a study of identical twins. Whole-study results and caveats: Researchers reported weaker excess twin sharing in beta out-of-frame sequences. Those out-of-frame alpha sequences shared by twins showed an excess of low generation probability.

Only a few counts were recorded for this clonotype. Its specificity is unknown. The CDR3 has 16 amino acids. Germline V gives CDR1 MNHEY, CDR2 SMNVEV (reference sequence). Trimming cost V 6 bases and J 4 bases; bases outside gene matches: 12. Unique molecular identifiers were present on the cDNA, and a universal primer site came from template switching. Each CDR3 protein is one row after TCRdb ran MiXCR on the 5' RACE reads. The top ten clones hold around 0.3% of a sample with 1.5 million to 2 million distinct CDR3 sequences, about 31% of them seen once. Sequencing was carried out using cord blood. This TCR was recovered from a newborn girl in good health. The V gene is TRBV27, the J gene TRBJ2-1; 7 bases line up with TRBD1. Here the CDR3 reads CASSHRGPSLYNEQFF. CDR3 coding DNA: TGTGCCAGCAGCCACAGGGGCCCGAGTCTGTACAATGAGCAGTTCTTC.